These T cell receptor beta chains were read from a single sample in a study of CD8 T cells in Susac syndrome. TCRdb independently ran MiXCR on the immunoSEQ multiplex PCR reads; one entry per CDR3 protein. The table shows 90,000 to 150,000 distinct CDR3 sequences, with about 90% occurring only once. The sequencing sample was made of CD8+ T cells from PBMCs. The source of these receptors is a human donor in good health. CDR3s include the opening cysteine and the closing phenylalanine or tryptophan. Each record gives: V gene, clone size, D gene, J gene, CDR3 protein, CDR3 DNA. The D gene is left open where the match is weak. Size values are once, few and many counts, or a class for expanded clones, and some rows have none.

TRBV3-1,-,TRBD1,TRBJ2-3,CASRSRTGGLDTQYF,TGTGCCAGCAGGTCAAGGACAGGGGGACTGGATACGCAGTATTTT
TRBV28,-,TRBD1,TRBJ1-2,CASSPTTGGYGYTF,TGTGCCAGCAGTCCCACGACAGGGGGCTATGGCTACACCTTC
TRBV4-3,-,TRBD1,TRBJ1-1,CASSPGQTDYTEAFF,TGCGCCAGCAGCCCGGGACAGACCGACTACACTGAAGCTTTCTTT
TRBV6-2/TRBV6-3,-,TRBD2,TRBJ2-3,CASSIGLAVVTDTQYF,TGTGCCAGCAGCATCGGACTAGCGGTCGTCACAGATACGCAGTATTTT
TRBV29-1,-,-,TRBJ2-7,CSGQIATNEQYF,TGCAGCGGACAGATAGCAACCAACGAGCAGTACTTC
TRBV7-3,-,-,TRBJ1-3,CASSLGRVGNTIYF,TGTGCCAGCAGCTTAGGCAGGGTTGGAAACACCATATATTTT
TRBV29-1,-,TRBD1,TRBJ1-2,CSVRTGGAGYGYTF,TGCAGCGTCCGTACAGGGGGCGCTGGCTATGGCTACACCTTC
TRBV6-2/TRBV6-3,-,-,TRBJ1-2,CASTSGHGYTF,TGTGCCAGCACATCGGGCCATGGCTACACCTTC
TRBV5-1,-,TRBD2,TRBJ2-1,CASSRTSGSSEQFF,TGCGCCAGCAGCAGGACTAGCGGGAGCTCTGAGCAGTTCTTC
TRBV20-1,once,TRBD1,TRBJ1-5,CSAGPIRQGYSNQPQHF,TGCAGTGCTGGACCTATCCGACAGGGATATAGCAATCAGCCCCAGCATTTT
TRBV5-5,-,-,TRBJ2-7,CASSLAGRSEQYF,TGTGCCAGCAGCTTGGCCGGGAGAAGCGAGCAGTACTTC
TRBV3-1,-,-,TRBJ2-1,CASSQDRWASSYNEQFF,TGTGCCAGCAGCCAAGATAGATGGGCGAGCTCCTACAATGAGCAGTTCTTC
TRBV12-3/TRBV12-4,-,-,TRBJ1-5,CASSRTGQPQHF,TGTGCCAGCAGTCGGACGGGCCAGCCCCAGCATTTT
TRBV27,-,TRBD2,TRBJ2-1,CASSYTSGTSGMWQFF,TGTGCCAGCAGTTACACCTCCGGGACTAGCGGGATGTGGCAGTTCTTC
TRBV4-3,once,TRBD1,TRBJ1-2,CASSQATGGGYTF,TGCGCCAGCAGCCAGGCGACAGGGGGGGGCTACACCTTC
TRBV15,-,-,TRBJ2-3,CATSEGLGSTDTQYF,TGTGCCACCAGCGAAGGATTGGGCAGCACAGATACGCAGTATTTT
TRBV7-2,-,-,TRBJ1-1,CASSSTLGGGTEAFF,TGTGCCAGCAGCTCGACCTTGGGAGGTGGTACTGAAGCTTTCTTT
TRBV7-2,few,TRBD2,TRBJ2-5,CASSSGLAGGQETQYF,TGTGCCAGCAGCTCCGGACTAGCGGGGGGCCAAGAGACCCAGTACTTC
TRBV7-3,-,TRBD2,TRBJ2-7,CASSRLAGAPYEQYF,TGTGCCAGCAGCCGTCTAGCGGGAGCTCCCTACGAGCAGTACTTC
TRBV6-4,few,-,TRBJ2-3,CASSDGSKDTQYF,TGTGCCAGCAGTGACGGGAGTAAAGATACGCAGTATTTT
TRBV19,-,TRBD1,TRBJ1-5,CASTLGTGTNQPQHF,TGTGCCAGTACCCTGGGGACAGGGACGAATCAGCCCCAGCATTTT
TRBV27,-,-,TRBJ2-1,CASGLTSSYNEQFF,TGTGCCAGCGGACTCACTAGCTCCTACAATGAGCAGTTCTTC
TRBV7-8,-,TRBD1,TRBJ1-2,CASSPWSPGQGTGYTF,TGTGCCAGCAGCCCATGGTCCCCGGGACAGGGGACTGGCTACACCTTC
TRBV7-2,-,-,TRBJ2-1,CASSPRFGGEQFF,TGTGCCAGCAGCCCACGCTTCGGGGGTGAGCAGTTCTTC
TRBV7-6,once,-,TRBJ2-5,CASSYRGSQETQYF,TGTGCCAGCAGCTACCGCGGGTCCCAAGAGACCCAGTACTTC
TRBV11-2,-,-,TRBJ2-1,CASSLEASPIYVKQFF,TGTGCCAGCAGCTTAGAGGCTAGCCCGATCTATGTCAAGCAGTTCTTC
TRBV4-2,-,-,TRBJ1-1,CASSQDMVRGKAFF,TGTGCCAGCAGCCAAGATATGGTGCGGGGGAAAGCTTTCTTT
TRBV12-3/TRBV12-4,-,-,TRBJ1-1,CASIYRGSNTEAFF,TGTGCCAGCATCTACCGGGGATCGAACACTGAAGCTTTCTTT
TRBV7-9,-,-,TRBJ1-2,CASSLLIGTRLYGYTF,TGTGCCAGCAGCTTACTTATCGGGACGCGGCTCTATGGCTACACCTTC
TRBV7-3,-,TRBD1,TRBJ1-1,CASSLTGGGEAFF,TGTGCCAGCAGCTTGACAGGGGGAGGTGAAGCTTTCTTT
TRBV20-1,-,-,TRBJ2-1,CSARPTAIGHNEQFF,TGCAGTGCTAGACCGACCGCTATTGGCCACAATGAGCAGTTCTTC
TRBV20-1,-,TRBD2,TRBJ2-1,CSALTSGRTNEQFF,TGCAGTGCTCTTACTAGCGGGAGAACAAATGAGCAGTTCTTC
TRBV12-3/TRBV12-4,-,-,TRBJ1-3,CASSLFSGAANTIYF,TGTGCCAGCAGTTTATTCTCAGGAGCCGCAAACACCATATATTTT
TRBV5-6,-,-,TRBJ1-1,CASSQLRYTEAFF,TGTGCCAGCAGCCAGCTGCGGTACACTGAAGCTTTCTTT
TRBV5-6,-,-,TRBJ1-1,CASSPRGTVAFF,TGTGCCAGCAGCCCACGGGGGACGGTCGCTTTCTTT
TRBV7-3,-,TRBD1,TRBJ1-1,CAKRQGMGTEAFF,TGTGCCAAACGACAGGGAATGGGCACTGAAGCTTTCTTT
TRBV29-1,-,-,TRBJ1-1,CSVEDREHLRGEAFF,TGCAGCGTTGAAGATAGAGAACACCTAAGGGGTGAAGCTTTCTTT
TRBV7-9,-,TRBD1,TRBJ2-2,CASSLQTGLNTGELFF,TGTGCCAGCAGCCTACAGACAGGGTTAAACACCGGGGAGCTGTTTTTT